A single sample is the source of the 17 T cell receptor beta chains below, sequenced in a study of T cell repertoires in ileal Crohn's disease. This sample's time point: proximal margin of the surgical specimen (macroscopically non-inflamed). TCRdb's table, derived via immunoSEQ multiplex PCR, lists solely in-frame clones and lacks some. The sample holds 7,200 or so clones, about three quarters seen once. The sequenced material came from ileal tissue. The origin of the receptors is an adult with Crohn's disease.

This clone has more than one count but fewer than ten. The CDR3 DNA sequence: TGTGCCAGCAGTGAACTGTCAGGGAGATACAATGAGCAGTTCTTC. Translated, it gives CASSELSGRYNEQFF. The rearrangement joins TRBV6-1 to TRBJ2-1; D possibly matches TRBD1 or TRBD2 (5 bases each). V dropped 2 bases and J dropped 4 bases, with 12 bases sitting between them. The germline CDR1 and CDR2 sequences are MNHNS and SASEGT. This CDR3 region has 15 residues.

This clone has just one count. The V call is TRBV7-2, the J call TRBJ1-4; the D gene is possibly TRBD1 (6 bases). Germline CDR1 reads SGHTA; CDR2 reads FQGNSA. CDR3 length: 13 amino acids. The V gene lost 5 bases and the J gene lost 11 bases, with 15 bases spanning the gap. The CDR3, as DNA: TGTGCCAGCAGCCCTAGAGGACAGACGAAACTGTTTTTT. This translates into CASSPRGQTKLFF. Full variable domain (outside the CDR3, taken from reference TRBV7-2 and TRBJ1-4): GAGVSQSPSNKVTEKGKDVELRCDPISGHTALYWYRQSLGQGLEFLIYFQGNSAPDKSGLPSDRFSAERTGGSVSTLTIQRTQQEDSAVYLCASSPRGQTKLFFGSGTQLSVL.

The CDR3 spells CASSLNRGRGQPQHF. The CDR3 nucleotides read TGTGCCAGCAGTTTGAACAGGGGGCGCGGACAGCCCCAGCATTTT. The rearrangement uses TRBV28 and TRBJ1-5; 9 positions match TRBD1. Per the germline V gene, CDR1 is MDHEN and CDR2 is SYDVKM. J lost 7 bases, V lost 3 bases, and 7 bases had no gene match. The CDR3 length is 15 residues.

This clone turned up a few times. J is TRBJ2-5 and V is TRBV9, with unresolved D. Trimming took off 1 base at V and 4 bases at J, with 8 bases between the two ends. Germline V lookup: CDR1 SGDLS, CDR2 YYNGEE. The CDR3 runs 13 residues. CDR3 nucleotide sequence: TGTGCCAGCAGCGTAAACGGGCCAGAGACCCAGTACTTC. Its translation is CASSVNGPETQYF. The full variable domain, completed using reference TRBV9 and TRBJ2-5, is DSGVTQTPKHLITATGQRVTLRCSPRSGDLSVYWYQQSLDQGLQFLIQYYNGEERAKGNILERFSAQQFPDLHSELNLSSLELGDSALYFCASSVNGPETQYFGPGTRLLVL.

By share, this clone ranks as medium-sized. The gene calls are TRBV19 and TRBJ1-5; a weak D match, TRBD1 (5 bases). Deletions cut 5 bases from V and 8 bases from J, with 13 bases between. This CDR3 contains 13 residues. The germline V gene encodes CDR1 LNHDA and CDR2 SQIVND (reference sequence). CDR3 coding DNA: TGTGCCAGTAGTTACCGTTCACAGGAGCCCCAGCATTTT. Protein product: CASSYRSQEPQHF.

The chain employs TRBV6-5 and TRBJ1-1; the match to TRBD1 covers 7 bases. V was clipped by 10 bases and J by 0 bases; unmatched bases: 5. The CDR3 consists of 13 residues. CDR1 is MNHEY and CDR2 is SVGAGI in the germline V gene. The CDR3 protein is CATRDSMNTEAFF. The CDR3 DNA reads TGTGCCACCCGGGACAGCATGAACACTGAAGCTTTCTTT.

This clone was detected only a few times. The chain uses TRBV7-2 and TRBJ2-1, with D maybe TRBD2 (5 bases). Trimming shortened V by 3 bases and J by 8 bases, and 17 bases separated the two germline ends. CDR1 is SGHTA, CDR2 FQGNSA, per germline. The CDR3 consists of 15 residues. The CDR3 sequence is CASSLSGASPYEQFF. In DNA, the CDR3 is TGTGCCAGCAGCTTGTCCGGCGCTAGCCCATATGAGCAGTTCTTC.

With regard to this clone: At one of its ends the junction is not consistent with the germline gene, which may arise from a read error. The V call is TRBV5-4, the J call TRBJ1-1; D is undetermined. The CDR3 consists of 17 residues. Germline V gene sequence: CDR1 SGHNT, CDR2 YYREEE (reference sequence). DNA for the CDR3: TGCGCCAGCAGCCAAGAATTCTCCCCCGCCAAGAACACTGAAGCTTTCTTT. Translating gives CASSQEFSPAKNTEAFF.

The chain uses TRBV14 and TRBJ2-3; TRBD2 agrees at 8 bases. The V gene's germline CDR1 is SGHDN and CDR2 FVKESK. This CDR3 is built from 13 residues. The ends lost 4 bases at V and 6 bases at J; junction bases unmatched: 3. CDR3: CASSRWTSDTQYF. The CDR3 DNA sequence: TGTGCCAGCAGCCGATGGACTAGCGATACGCAGTATTTT.

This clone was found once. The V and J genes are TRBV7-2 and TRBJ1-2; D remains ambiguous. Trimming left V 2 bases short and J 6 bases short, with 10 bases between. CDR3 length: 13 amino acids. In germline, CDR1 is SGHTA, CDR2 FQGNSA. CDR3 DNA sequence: TGTGCCAGCAGCTTAAACGGCGTGGATGGCTACACCTTC. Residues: CASSLNGVDGYTF.

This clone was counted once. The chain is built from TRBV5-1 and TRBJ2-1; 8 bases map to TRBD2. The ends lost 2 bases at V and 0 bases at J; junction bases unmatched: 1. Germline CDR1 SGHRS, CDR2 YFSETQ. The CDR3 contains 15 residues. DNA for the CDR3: TGCGCCAGCAGCTTAACTAGCGGCTCCTACAATGAGCAGTTCTTC. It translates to CASSLTSGSYNEQFF.

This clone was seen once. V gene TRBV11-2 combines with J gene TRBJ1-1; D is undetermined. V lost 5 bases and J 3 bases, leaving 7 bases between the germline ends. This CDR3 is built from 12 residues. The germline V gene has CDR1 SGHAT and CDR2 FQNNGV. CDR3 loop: CASSREYTEAFF. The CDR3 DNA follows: TGTGCCAGCAGCCGCGAATACACTGAAGCTTTCTTT.

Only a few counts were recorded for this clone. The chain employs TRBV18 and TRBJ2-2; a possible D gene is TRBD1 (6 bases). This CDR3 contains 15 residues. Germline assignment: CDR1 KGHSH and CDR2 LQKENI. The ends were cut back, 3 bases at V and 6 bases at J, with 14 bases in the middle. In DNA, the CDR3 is TGTGCCAGCTCACCCTCCAGGGGCGAGGCCGGGGAGCTGTTTTTT. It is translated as CASSPSRGEAGELFF.

CDR3 region: CASSVANGYTF. The CDR3 coding sequence is TGTGCCAGCAGTGTTGCGAATGGCTACACCTTC. The genes are TRBV25-1 and TRBJ1-2; D is uncertain. The CDR3 length is 11 residues. V shed 4 bases and J shed 6 bases, with 6 bases lying between them. Germline-derived CDR1 and CDR2 are MGHDK and SYGVNS.

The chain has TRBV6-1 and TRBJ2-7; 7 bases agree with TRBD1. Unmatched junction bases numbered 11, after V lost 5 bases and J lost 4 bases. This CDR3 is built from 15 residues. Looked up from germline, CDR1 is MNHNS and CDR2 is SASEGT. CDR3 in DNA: TGTGCCAGCAGTCCAAACCAGGGGGACGGGTACGAGCAGTACTTC. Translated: CASSPNQGDGYEQYF.

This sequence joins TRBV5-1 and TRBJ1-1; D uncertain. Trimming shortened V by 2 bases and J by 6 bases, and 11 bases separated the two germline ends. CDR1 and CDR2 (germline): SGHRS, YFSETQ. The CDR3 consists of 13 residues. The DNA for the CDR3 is TGCGCCAGCAGCTTTCAGGTCATCTCTGAAGCTTTCTTT. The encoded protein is CASSFQVISEAFF. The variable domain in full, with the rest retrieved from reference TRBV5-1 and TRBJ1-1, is KAGVTQTPRYLIKTRGQQVTLSCSPISGHRSVSWYQQTPGQGLQFLFEYFSETQRNKGNFPGRFSGRQFSNSRSEMNVSTLELGDSALYLCASSFQVISEAFFGQGTRLTVV.

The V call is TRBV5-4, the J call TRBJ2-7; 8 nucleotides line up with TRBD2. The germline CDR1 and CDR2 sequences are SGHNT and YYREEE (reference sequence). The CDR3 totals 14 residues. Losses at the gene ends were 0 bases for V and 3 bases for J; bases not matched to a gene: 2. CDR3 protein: CASSLAAGGYEQYF. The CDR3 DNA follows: TGTGCCAGCAGCTTGGCGGCGGGGGGCTACGAGCAGTACTTC.